The source of this T cell receptor (beta chain) is a study of HIV-infected children after antiretroviral therapy interruption. The wider study: All children had CD4+ count above 500 and viral load below 50 copies/ml. EBV and CMV exposure was recorded in most children.

This clonotype has at least ten counts. A 3' RACE protocol on RNA, with unique molecular identifiers, produced the TCR library. TCRdb re-analysed the 3' RACE reads in MiXCR, keeping a single row per CDR3 protein. The sample yields 70,000 to 90,000 distinct CDR3 sequences, 6% to 8.5% seen once. The treatment: PENTA 11 planned treatment interruption arm or continuous ART arm. At least 24 weeks of at least three-drug ART, in children 2 to 15 years. The junction had 6 bases not matched to a gene; V was cut back by 0 bases and J by 0 bases. Per the germline V gene, CDR1 is DFQATT and CDR2 is SNEGSKA (reference sequence). The CDR3 runs 16 residues.

The V gene is TRBV20-1, the J gene TRBJ1-1, with TRBD1 identical over 8 bases. This material consisted of CD45RA+ CD4+ T cells from PBMCs, pooled from several time points, taken from a donor given antiretroviral therapy, either interrupted or continuous. Subset here: naive CD4+ CD45RA+ CD45RO- T cells. The receptor's source is a pool of human donors with HIV. This CDR3 is CSARDVGQVLNTEAFF. CDR3 nucleotides: TGCAGTGCTAGAGACGTGGGACAGGTCTTGAACACTGAAGCTTTCTTT.